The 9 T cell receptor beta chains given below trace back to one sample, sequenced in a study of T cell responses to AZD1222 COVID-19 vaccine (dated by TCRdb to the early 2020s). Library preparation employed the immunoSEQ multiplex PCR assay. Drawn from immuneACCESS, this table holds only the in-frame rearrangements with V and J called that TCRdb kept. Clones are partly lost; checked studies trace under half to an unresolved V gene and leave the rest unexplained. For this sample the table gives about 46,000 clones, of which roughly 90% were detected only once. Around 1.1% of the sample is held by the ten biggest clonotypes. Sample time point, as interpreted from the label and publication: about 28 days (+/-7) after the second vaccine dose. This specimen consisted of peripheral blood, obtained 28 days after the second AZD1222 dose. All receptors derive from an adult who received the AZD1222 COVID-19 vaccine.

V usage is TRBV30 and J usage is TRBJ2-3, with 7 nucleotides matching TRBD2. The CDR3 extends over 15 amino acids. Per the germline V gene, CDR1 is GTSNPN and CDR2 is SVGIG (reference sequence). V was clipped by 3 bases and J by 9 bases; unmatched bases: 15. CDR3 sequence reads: CAWSLVGRPRLTQYF. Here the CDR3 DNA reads TGTGCCTGGAGCCTTGTCGGGAGGCCCAGACTGACGCAGTATTTT.

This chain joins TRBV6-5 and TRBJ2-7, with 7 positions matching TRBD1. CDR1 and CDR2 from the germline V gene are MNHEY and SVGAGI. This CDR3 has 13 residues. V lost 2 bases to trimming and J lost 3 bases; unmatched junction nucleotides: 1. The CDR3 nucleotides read TGTGCCAGCAGTTACAGACAGGGCTACGAGCAGTACTTC. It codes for CASSYRQGYEQYF.

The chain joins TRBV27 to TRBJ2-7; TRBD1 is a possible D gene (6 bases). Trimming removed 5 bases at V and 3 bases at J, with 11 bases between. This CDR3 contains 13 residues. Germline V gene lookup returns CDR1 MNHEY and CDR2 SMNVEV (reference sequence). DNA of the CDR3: TGTGCCAGCAGTCCAGGGGTGCGCTACGAGCAGTACTTC. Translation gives CASSPGVRYEQYF.

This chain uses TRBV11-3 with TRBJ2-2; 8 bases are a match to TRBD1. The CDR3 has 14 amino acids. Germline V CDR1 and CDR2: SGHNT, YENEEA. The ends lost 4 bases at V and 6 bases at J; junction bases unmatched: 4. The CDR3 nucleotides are TGTGCCAGCAGCTCAGGGGGCGATGCCGGGGAGCTGTTTTTT. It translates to CASSSGGDAGELFF. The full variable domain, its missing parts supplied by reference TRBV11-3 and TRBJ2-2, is EAGVVQSPRYKIIEKKQPVAFWCNPISGHNTLYWYLQNLGQGPELLIRYENEEAVDDSQLPKDRFSAERLKGVDSTLKIQPAELGDSAVYLCASSSGGDAGELFFGEGSRLTVL.

CDR3 amino acids: CASSRNRASNEQYF. CDR3 DNA: TGTGCCAGCAGTCGAAACAGGGCTAGCAACGAGCAGTACTTC. The chain couples TRBV2 to TRBJ2-7, with D possibly being TRBD1 (6 bases). CDR3 size: 14 residues. Germline CDR1 SNHLY, CDR2 FYNNEI. Trimming removed 5 bases at V and 5 bases at J, with 16 bases between.

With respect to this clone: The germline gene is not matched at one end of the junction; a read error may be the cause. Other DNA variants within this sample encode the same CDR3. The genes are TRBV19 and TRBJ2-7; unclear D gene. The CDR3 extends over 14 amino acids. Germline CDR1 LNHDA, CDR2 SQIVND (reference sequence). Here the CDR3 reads CASSGRARSYEQYF. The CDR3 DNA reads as TGTGCCAGTAGTGGCCGGGCCAGATCCTACGAGCAGTACTTT.

The CDR3 DNA is TGTGCCAGCAGCCGGCGGGCTTCAACAGATACGCAGTATTTT. It translates to CASSRRASTDTQYF. This chain uses TRBV5-4 with TRBJ2-3, with D maybe TRBD2 (5 bases). V lost 4 bases to trimming and J lost 3 bases, with 12 bases between them. This CDR3 region has 14 residues. The germline V gene has CDR1 SGHNT and CDR2 YYREEE (reference sequence). Filled out from reference TRBV5-4 and TRBJ2-3, the complete variable domain reads ETGVTQSPTHLIKTRGQQVTLRCSSQSGHNTVSWYQQALGQGPQFIFQYYREEENGRGNFPPRFSGLQFPNYSSELNVNALELDDSALYLCASSRRASTDTQYFGPGTRLTVL.

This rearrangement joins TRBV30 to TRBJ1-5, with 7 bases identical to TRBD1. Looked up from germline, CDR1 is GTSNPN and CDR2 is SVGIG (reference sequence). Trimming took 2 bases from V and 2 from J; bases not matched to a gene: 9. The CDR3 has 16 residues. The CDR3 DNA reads TGTGCCTGGAGTCCCAGACAGGGATCCGGCAATCAGCCCCAGCATTTT. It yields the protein CAWSPRQGSGNQPQHF.

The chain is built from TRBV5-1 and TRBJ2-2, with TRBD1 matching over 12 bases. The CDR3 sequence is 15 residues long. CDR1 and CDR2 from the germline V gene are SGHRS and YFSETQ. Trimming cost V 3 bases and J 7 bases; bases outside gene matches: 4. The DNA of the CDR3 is TGCGCCAGCAGCTGGGGACAGGGGGCTGACGGGGAGCTGTTTTTT. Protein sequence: CASSWGQGADGELFF.